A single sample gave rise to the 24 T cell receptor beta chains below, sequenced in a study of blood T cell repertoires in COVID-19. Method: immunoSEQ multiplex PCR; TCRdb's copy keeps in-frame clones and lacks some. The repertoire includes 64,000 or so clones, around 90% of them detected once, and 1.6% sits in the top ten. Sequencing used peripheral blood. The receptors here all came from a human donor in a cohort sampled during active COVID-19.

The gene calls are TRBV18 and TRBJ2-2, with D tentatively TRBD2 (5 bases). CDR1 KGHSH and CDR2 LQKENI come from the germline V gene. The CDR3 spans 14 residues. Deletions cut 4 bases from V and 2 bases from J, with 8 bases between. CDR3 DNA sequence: TGTGCCAGCTCACGCCGGGAAAACACCGGGGAGCTGTTTTTT. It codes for CASSRRENTGELFF.

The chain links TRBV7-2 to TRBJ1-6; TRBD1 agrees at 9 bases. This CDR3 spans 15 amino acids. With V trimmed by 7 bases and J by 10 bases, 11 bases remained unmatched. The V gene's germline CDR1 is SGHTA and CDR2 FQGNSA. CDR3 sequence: CASTPQGATGSPLHF. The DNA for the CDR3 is TGTGCCAGCACCCCACAGGGGGCAACAGGGTCACCCCTCCACTTT. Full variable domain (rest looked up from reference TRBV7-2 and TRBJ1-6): GAGVSQSPSNKVTEKGKDVELRCDPISGHTALYWYRQSLGQGLEFLIYFQGNSAPDKSGLPSDRFSAERTGGSVSTLTIQRTQQEDSAVYLCASTPQGATGSPLHFGNGTRLTVT.

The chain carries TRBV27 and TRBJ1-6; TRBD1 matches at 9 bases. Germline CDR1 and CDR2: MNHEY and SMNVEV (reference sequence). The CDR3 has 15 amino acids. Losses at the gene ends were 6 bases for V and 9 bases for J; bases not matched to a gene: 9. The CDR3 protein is CASRPVTGGSSPLHF. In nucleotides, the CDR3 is TGTGCCAGCAGACCCGTTACAGGGGGCAGTTCACCCCTCCACTTT.

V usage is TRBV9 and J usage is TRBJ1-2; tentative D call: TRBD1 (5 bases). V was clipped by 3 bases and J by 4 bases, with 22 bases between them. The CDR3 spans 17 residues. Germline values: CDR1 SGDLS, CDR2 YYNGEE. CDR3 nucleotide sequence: TGTGCCAGCAGCGCAGGAGGTGGAGGGGTCGTTGCCTATGGCTACACCTTC. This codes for CASSAGGGGVVAYGYTF.

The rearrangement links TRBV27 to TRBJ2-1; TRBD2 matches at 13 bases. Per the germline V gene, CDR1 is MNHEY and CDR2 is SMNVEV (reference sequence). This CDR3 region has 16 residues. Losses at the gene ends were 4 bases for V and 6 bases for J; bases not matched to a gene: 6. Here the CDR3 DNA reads TGTGCCAGCAGTTCTGGACTAGCGGGAGTCCGCAATGAGCAGTTCTTC. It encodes CASSSGLAGVRNEQFF.

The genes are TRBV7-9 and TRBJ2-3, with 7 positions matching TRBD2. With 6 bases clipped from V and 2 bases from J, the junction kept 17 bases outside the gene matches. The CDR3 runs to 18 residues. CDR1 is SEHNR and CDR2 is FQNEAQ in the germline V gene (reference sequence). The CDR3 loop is CASSGGRAARRDTDTQYF. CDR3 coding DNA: TGTGCCAGCAGTGGGGGGAGGGCCGCCCGGAGGGACACAGATACGCAGTATTTT.

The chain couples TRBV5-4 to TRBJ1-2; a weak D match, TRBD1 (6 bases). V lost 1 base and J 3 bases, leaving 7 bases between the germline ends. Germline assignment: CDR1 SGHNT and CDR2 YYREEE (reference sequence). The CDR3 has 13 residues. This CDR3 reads CASSLRTDYGYTF. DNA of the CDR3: TGTGCCAGCAGCTTGAGGACAGACTATGGCTACACCTTC.

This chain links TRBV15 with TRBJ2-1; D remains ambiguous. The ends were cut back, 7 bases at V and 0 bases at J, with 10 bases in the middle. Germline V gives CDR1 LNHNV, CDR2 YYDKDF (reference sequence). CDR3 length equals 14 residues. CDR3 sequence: CATKNRSSYNEQFF. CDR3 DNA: TGTGCCACCAAAAACAGAAGCTCCTACAATGAGCAGTTCTTC.

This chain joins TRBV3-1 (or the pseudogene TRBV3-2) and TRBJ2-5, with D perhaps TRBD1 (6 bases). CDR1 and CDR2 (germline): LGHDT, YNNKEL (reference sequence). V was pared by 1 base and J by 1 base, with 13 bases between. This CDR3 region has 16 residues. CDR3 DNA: TGTGCCAGCAGCCAAGCATTTCGAGGGGGCCAAGAGACCCAGTACTTC. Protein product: CASSQAFRGGQETQYF.

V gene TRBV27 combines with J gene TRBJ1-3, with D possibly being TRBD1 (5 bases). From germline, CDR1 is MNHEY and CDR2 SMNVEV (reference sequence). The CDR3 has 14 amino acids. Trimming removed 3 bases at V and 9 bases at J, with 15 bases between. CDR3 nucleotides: TGTGCCAGCAGTTTGCGGGGCGCTCCTGGCACCATATATTTT. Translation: CASSLRGAPGTIYF.

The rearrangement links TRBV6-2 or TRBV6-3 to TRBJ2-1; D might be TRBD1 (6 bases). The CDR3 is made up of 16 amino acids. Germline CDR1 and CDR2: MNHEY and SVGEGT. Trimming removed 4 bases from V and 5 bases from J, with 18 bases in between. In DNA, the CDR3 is TGTGCCAGCAGTTCCCATGACAGGAGAATTAACAATGAGCAGTTCTTC. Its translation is CASSSHDRRINNEQFF.

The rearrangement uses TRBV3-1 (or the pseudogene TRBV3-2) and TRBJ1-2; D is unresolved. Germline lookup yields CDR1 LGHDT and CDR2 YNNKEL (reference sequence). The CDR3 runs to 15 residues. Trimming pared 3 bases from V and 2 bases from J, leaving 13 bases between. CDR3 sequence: CASSHVVSLNYGYTF. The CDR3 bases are TGTGCCAGCAGCCACGTTGTCAGTCTCAACTATGGCTACACCTTC.

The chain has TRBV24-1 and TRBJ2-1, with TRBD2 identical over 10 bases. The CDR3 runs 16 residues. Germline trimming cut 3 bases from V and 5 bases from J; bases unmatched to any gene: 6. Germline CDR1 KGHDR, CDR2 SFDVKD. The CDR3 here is CATSDKGAGGNNEQFF. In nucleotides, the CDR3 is TGTGCCACCAGTGATAAGGGAGCGGGAGGGAACAATGAGCAGTTCTTC.

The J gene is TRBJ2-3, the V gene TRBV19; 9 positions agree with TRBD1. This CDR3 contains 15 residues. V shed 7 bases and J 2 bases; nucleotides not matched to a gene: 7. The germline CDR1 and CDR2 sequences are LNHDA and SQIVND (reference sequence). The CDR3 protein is CASKEQGAPTDTQYF. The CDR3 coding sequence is TGTGCCAGTAAGGAACAGGGGGCACCCACAGATACGCAGTATTTT. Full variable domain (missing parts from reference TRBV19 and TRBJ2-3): DGGITQSPKYLFRKEGQNVTLSCEQNLNHDAMYWYRQDPGQGLRLIYYSQIVNDFQKGDIAEGYSVSREKKESFPLTVTSAQKNPTAFYLCASKEQGAPTDTQYFGPGTRLTVL.

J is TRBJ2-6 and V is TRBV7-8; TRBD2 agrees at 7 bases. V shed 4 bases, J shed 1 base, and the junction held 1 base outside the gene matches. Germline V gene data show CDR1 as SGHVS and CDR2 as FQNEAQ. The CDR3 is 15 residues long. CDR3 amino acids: CASSWGGSGANVLTF. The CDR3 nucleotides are TGTGCCAGCAGCTGGGGAGGGTCTGGGGCCAACGTCCTGACTTTC.

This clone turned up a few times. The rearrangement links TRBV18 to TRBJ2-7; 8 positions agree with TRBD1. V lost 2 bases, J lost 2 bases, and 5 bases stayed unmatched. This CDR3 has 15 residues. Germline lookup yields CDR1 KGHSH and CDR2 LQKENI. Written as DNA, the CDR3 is TGTGCCAGCTCACCAAGCGGACAGGGAACCTACGAGCAGTACTTC. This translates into CASSPSGQGTYEQYF.

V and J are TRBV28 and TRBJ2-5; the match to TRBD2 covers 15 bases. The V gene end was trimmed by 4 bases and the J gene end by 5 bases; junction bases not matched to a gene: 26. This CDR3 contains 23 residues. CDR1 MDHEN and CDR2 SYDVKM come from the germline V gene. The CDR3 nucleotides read TGTGCCAGCAGTTCCATCCATCTCCTACCGGGACTAGCGGGAGGTAGTCGTGGGGAGACCCAGTACTTC. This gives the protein CASSSIHLLPGLAGGSRGETQYF.

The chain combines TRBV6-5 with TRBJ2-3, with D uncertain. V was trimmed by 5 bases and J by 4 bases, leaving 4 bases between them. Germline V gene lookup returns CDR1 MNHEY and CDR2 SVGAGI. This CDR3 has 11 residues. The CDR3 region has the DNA TGTGCCAGCAGTATCGCAGATACGCAGTATTTT. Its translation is CASSIADTQYF.

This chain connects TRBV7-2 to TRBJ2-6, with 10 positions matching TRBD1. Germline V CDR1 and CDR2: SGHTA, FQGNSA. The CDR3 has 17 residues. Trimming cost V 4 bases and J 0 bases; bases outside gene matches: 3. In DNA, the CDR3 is TGTGCCAGCAGCTCGACAGGGGGCCCCTCTGGGGCCAACGTCCTGACTTTC. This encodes CASSSTGGPSGANVLTF. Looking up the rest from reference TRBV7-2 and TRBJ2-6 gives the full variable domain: GAGVSQSPSNKVTEKGKDVELRCDPISGHTALYWYRQSLGQGLEFLIYFQGNSAPDKSGLPSDRFSAERTGGSVSTLTIQRTQQEDSAVYLCASSSTGGPSGANVLTFGAGSRLTVL.

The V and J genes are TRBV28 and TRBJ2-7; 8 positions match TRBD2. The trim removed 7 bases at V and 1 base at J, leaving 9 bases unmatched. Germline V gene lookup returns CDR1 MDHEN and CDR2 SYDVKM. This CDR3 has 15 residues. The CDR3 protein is CASTGGFTGSYEQYF. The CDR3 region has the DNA TGTGCCAGCACGGGGGGGTTCACGGGATCCTACGAGCAGTACTTC.

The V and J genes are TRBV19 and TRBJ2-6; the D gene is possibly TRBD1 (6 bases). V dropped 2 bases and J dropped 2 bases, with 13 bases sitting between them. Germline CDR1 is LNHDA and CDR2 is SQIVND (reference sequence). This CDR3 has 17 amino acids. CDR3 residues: CASSITQGRAGANVLTF. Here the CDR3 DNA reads TGTGCCAGTAGTATAACGCAGGGGCGGGCTGGGGCCAACGTCCTGACTTTC.

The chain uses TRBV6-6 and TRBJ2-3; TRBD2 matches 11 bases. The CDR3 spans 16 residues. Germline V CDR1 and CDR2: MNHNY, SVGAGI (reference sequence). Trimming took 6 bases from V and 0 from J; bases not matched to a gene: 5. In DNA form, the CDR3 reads TGTGCCAGCAGACCACTAGCGGGAGAGAGCACAGATACGCAGTATTTT. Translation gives CASRPLAGESTDTQYF.

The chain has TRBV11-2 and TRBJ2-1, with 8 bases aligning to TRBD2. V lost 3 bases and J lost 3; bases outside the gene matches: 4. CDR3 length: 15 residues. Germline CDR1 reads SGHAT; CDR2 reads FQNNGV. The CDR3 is CASSFRGLDYNEQFF. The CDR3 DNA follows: TGTGCCAGCAGCTTTCGGGGACTAGACTACAATGAGCAGTTCTTC.

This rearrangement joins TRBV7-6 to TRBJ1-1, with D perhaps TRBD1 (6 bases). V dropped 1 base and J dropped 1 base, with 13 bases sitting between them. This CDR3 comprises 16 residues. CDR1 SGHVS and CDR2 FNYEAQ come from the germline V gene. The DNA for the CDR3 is TGTGCCAGCAGCTTAGGCGGCAGGGGATCGAACACTGAAGCTTTCTTT. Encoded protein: CASSLGGRGSNTEAFF.